This T cell receptor beta chain was obtained from a study of shared clonotypes between healthy human individuals. Study background: CD4 naive cells filled three plates per donor, CD4 memory three, CD8 naive two and CD8 memory one. Study-wide results and limits: With a few donors compared, roughly 5% of naive CD4 clonotypes were shared. Depth of sequencing was expected to influence donor clonotype sharing. Estimated clonotype richness was generally higher in naive than memory subsets.

Concerning this clone itself: Its antigen is not known.

This table comes from immunoSEQ multiplex PCR, and its TCRdb copy is limited to in-frame clones, with some not included. The sample shows about 360,000 clones, 73% of them seen only once. The CDR3 consists of 14 residues. Trimming removed 4 bases from V and 6 bases from J; junction bases left unmatched: 5. Germline V gene sequence: CDR1 SGHRS, CDR2 YFSETQ. The rearrangement uses TRBV5-1 and TRBJ2-1, with 9 bases fitting TRBD1. What was sequenced was memory CD4+ T cells sorted from blood. Subset of the sample: CD45RA-negative fraction. This clonotype originated in a man aged 25-45 years in good health. DNA for the CDR3: TGCGCCAGCAGCACCGACAGGGGGGCCAATGAGCAGTTCTTC. This gives the protein CASSTDRGANEQFF.